The rows below give T cell receptor beta chains drawn from one sample of a study of blood T cells in healthy people across ages. TCRdb reprocessed the 5' RACE reads via MiXCR and lists one record per CDR3 protein. The table records 1.5 million to 2 million distinct CDR3 sequences, around 50% of them present only once. The sequenced material came from blood. The receptor source for this set is a woman aged 40 to 50 in good health. The CDR3 runs from the conserved cysteine through the conserved F or W. Fields, in order: clone size, J gene, D gene, V gene, CDR3 protein, CDR3 DNA. The D gene is left open where the match is weak. Where a row states a size, it is once, few, many or the class of an expanded clone; other rows omit it.

size: NA
J: TRBJ1-6
D: NA
V: TRBV20-1
CDR3: CSARATEDSPLHF
DNA: TGCAGTGCTAGGGCGACCGAAGATTCACCCCTCCACTTT

size: few
J: TRBJ2-4
D: TRBD1
V: TRBV10-3
CDR3: CAISESGRGNIQYF
DNA: TGTGCCATCAGTGAGAGTGGCAGGGGGAACATTCAGTACTTC

size: once
J: TRBJ2-1
D: NA
V: TRBV15
CDR3: CATSRDYSNNEQFF
DNA: TGTGCCACCAGCAGAGATTACAGCAACAATGAGCAGTTCTTC

size: NA
J: TRBJ2-5
D: TRBD2
V: TRBV11-2
CDR3: CASQKWTSGGLQETQYF
DNA: TGTGCCAGCCAAAAATGGACTAGCGGGGGACTCCAAGAGACCCAGTACTTC

size: NA
J: TRBJ2-1
D: TRBD2
V: TRBV13
CDR3: CASNPPAGGDEQFF
DNA: TGTGCCAGCAACCCTCCGGCGGGGGGCGATGAGCAGTTCTTC

size: NA
J: TRBJ2-3
D: TRBD2
V: TRBV6-2/TRBV6-3
CDR3: CASSLGHPRIAGSTDTQYF
DNA: TGTGCCAGCAGTTTAGGCCACCCCAGAATAGCGGGGAGCACAGATACGCAGTATTTT

size: NA
J: TRBJ1-4
D: NA
V: TRBV7-2
CDR3: CASSPRGSASNEKLFF
DNA: TGTGCCAGCAGCCCTCGGGGATCCGCTTCCAATGAAAAACTGTTTTTT

size: NA
J: TRBJ2-3
D: NA
V: TRBV7-9
CDR3: CASSLPRTPDTQYF
DNA: TGTGCCAGCAGCTTACCGAGGACCCCAGATACGCAGTATTTT

size: few
J: TRBJ1-2
D: TRBD1
V: TRBV10-3
CDR3: CAISESGTVGYTF
DNA: TGTGCCATCAGTGAGTCCGGGACAGTTGGCTACACCTTC

size: NA
J: TRBJ2-5
D: NA
V: TRBV27
CDR3: CASSLGRGTPQTQYF
DNA: TGTGCCAGCAGTTTAGGAAGGGGCACCCCTCAGACCCAGTACTTC

size: NA
J: TRBJ2-1
D: TRBD1
V: TRBV20-1
CDR3: CSASSLGQEGWFDEQFF
DNA: TGCAGTGCATCCTCCCTCGGACAGGAAGGGTGGTTCGATGAGCAGTTCTTC

size: NA
J: TRBJ2-3
D: TRBD1
V: TRBV5-1
CDR3: CASSFRQGASTDTQYF
DNA: TGCGCCAGCAGCTTTCGACAGGGGGCTAGCACAGATACGCAGTATTTT

size: NA
J: TRBJ1-2
D: NA
V: TRBV10-2
CDR3: CASNERMVGGGYGYTF
DNA: TGCGCCAGCAATGAGAGGATGGTGGGCGGTGGCTATGGCTACACCTTC

size: NA
J: TRBJ2-1
D: TRBD1
V: TRBV28
CDR3: CASSFSTGGRETQFF
DNA: TGTGCCAGCAGTTTTTCTACAGGGGGTCGAGAGACCCAGTTCTTC

size: NA
J: TRBJ1-2
D: NA
V: TRBV7-3
CDR3: CASSHRGGANYGYTF
DNA: TGTGCCAGCAGCCATAGGGGGGGTGCTAACTATGGCTACACCTTC

size: NA
J: TRBJ2-3
D: NA
V: TRBV12-3/TRBV12-4
CDR3: CASSLALVATDTQYF
DNA: TGTGCCAGCAGTTTAGCGTTGGTAGCCACAGATACGCAGTATTTT

size: NA
J: TRBJ2-6
D: TRBD2
V: TRBV13
CDR3: CASSSLAGGTGANVLTF
DNA: TGTGCCAGCAGCTCCCTAGCGGGGGGAACCGGGGCCAACGTCCTGACTTTC

size: few
J: TRBJ2-7
D: TRBD2
V: TRBV5-1
CDR3: CASKVREGTYEQYF
DNA: TGCGCCAGCAAGGTTCGGGAGGGGACCTACGAGCAGTACTTC

size: NA
J: TRBJ2-1
D: TRBD2
V: TRBV20-1
CDR3: CSARVSWTGGSSYNEQFF
DNA: TGCAGTGCTAGAGTGTCTTGGACGGGGGGGAGCTCCTACAATGAGCAGTTCTTC

size: NA
J: TRBJ1-4
D: TRBD1
V: TRBV9
CDR3: CASSAPGQGEKLFF
DNA: TGTGCCAGCAGCGCACCGGGACAGGGCGAAAAACTGTTTTTT

size: NA
J: TRBJ2-1
D: TRBD2
V: TRBV7-8
CDR3: CASSLARRGGASYNEQFF
DNA: TGTGCCAGCAGCTTAGCTCGGCGCGGGGGGGCCTCCTACAATGAGCAGTTCTTC

size: NA
J: TRBJ2-1
D: NA
V: TRBV15
CDR3: CATSRGTGGDQETQFF
DNA: TGTGCCACCAGCAGAGGAACCGGCGGGGACCAAGAGACCCAGTTCTTC